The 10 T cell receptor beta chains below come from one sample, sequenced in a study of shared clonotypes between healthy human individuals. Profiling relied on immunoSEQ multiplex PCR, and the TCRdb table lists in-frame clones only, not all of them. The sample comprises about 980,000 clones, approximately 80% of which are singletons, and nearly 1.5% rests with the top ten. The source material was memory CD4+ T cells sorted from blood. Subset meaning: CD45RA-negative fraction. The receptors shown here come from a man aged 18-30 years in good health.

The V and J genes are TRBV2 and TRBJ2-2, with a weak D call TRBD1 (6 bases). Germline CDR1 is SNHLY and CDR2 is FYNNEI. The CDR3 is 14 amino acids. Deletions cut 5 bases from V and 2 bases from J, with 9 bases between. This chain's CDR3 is CASSLTGNTGELFF. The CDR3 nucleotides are TGTGCCAGCAGTTTGACAGGAAACACCGGGGAGCTGTTTTTT.

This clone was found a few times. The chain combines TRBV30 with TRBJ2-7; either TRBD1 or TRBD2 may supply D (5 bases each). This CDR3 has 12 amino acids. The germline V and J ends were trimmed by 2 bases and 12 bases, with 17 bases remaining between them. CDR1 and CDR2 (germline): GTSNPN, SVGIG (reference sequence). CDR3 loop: CAWSPGTGMGYF. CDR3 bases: TGTGCCTGGAGTCCCGGGACGGGAATGGGGTACTTC.

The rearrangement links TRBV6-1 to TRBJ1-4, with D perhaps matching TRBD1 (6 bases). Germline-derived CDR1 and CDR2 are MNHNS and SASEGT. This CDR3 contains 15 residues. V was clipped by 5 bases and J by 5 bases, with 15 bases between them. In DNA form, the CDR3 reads TGTGCCAGCAGTCAGAACTCCGGGACAAATGAAAAACTGTTTTTT. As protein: CASSQNSGTNEKLFF.

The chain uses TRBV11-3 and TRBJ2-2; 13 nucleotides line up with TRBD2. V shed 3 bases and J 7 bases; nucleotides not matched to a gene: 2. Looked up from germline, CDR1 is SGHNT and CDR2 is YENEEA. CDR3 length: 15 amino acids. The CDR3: CASSLGLAGNGELFF. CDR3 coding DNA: TGTGCCAGCAGCTTGGGACTAGCGGGGAACGGGGAGCTGTTTTTT.

Written as DNA, the CDR3 is TGTGCCAGCAGTATAACGAATGAGCAGTTCTTC. Protein sequence: CASSITNEQFF. This chain connects TRBV2 to TRBJ2-1; D gene uncertain. This CDR3 is built from 11 residues. The V and J ends lost 5 bases and 7 bases respectively, with 6 bases between them. Per germline, CDR1 SNHLY and CDR2 FYNNEI.

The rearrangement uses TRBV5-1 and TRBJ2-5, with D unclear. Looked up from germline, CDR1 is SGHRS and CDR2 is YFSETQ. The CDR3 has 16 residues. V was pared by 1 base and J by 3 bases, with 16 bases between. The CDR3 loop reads CASSLQFNRPEETQYF. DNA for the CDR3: TGCGCCAGCAGCTTGCAATTCAATAGGCCCGAAGAGACCCAGTACTTC.

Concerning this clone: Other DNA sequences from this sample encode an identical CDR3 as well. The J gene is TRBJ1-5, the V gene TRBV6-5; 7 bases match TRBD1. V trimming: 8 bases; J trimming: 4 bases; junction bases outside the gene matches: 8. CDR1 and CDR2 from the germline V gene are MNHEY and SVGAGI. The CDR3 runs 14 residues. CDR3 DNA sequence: TGTGCCAGCTCCCCCGGGACAGTTAATCAGCCCCAGCATTTT. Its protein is CASSPGTVNQPQHF.

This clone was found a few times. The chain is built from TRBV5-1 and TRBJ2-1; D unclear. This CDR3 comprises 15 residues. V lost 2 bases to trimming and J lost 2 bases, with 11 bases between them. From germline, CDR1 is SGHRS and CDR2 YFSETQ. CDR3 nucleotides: TGCGCCAGCAGCTTAGAGGCAGCCCCCTACAATGAGCAGTTCTTC. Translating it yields CASSLEAAPYNEQFF.

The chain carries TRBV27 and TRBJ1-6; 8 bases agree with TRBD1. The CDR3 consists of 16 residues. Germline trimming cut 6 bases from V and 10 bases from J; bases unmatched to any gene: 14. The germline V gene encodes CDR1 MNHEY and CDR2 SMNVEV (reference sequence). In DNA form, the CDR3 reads TGTGCCAGCAGCCTATTGGGAGGGACAGGAGGCTCACCCCTCCACTTT. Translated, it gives CASSLLGGTGGSPLHF.

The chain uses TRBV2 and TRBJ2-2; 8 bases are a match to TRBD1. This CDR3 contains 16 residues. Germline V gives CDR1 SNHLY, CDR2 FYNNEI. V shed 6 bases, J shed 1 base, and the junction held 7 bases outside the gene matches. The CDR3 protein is CASSPSGTGNTGELFF. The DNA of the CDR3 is TGTGCCAGCAGCCCCTCCGGGACAGGGAACACCGGGGAGCTGTTTTTT.